This T cell receptor (beta chain) was sequenced during a study of siplizumab effects on memory and regulatory T cells (dated by TCRdb to the late 2010s). With regard to the full study: Across under ten responder-stimulator pairs, paired mixed lymphocyte reactions were conducted with siplizumab at around 0.91 ug/mL and without drug. The effect of the anti-CD2 antibody siplizumab on alloreactive T-cell subsets was examined in allogeneic mixed lymphocyte reactions constructed from human PBMCs.

Broad study findings and their caveats: Among mappable alloreactive CD4+ clones, an average Treg-derived fraction of roughly 70% was observed with siplizumab, compared with 26.9% in control reactions. For roughly 75-97% of proliferating CD4+ or CD8+ clones, no naive or memory phenotype could be assigned. The suppressive function of proliferating Tregs from siplizumab cultures was not functionally confirmed. The cumulative frequency of alloreactive sequences traceable to unstimulated CD4+ memory T cells was significantly reduced by siplizumab. Because sequences below about 10^-5 frequency were poorly captured, only a minor fraction of alloreactive clones could be mapped to unstimulated subsets. Compared with memory T cells, unstimulated naive T cells appeared more diverse, and naive cells seemed to make a substantial contribution to the alloresponse.

Turning to this clone: The antigen it recognizes is unknown. Per-nucleotide qualities are absent, and no much larger clonotype sits a single base away.

Mixed lymphocyte reaction cells were cocultured at 37°C for 5 to 7 days. Responder PBMCs were labelled with CFSE and stimulator PBMCs were labelled with Violet Dye, after which the responder and stimulator PBMCs were mixed at a 1:1 ratio. Sorted unstimulated T cells and proliferating T cells recovered from mixed lymphocyte reactions were subjected to TCRbeta CDR3 sequencing. Fresh whole blood from around 10 HLA-typed healthy donors was used as the source from which PBMCs were isolated. Proliferating CFSE-low responder T cells were FACS-sorted after the mixed lymphocyte reaction for TCR sequencing. In the germline V gene (reference sequence), CDR1 corresponds to LNHDA and CDR2 to SQIVND. Reading from cysteine to phenylalanine, the CDR3 counts 14 amino acids. Left in the record is the CDR3 DNA by itself, 42 bases read in frame from the first base. The library was made by the immunoSEQ multiplex PCR assay. The deep sequencing platform assayed about 90,000 TCR templates per sample. Genomic DNA extracted from sorted T cells was used for TCRbeta CDR3 sequencing. The source study handled its data this way. The R programming language was used for clonal analysis of the TCRbeta CDR3 data. Alloreactive CD4+ and CD8+ clones were defined by comparing unstimulated samples with post-reaction CFSE-low samples. Regulatory or non-regulatory origin of alloreactive CD4+ clones was assigned by matching sequences to the sorted unstimulated Treg and non-Treg repertoires. Not all clones reach the TCRdb copy of this immuneACCESS table, which keeps in-frame sequences only. Checked studies attribute under half of the gap to unresolved V genes and leave the rest unexplained. For V, J and clone size, that table is used; D and trimming come from the DNA. The sample includes 15,000 or so clones, with around 40% observed a single time. The ten largest clones represent under 10% of the sample.

The chain is encoded by TRBV19 joined to TRBJ2-7, and 10 junctional nucleotides match TRBD2. TRBJ2-1 explains the end of the DNA better; the J call may be wrong. The sequencing sample was made of CFSE-low (dividing) CD4+ T cells sorted from an allogeneic mixed lymphocyte reaction. The origin of this receptor is a human donor in good health; the cells came from an allogeneic mixed lymphocyte reaction. Some clones in this sample may be carry-over from other donors' samples. The CDR3 has the sequence CASTLGLAYNEQFF. The nucleotides read TGTGCCAGTACCCTGGGACTAGCGTACAATGAGCAGTTCTTC.